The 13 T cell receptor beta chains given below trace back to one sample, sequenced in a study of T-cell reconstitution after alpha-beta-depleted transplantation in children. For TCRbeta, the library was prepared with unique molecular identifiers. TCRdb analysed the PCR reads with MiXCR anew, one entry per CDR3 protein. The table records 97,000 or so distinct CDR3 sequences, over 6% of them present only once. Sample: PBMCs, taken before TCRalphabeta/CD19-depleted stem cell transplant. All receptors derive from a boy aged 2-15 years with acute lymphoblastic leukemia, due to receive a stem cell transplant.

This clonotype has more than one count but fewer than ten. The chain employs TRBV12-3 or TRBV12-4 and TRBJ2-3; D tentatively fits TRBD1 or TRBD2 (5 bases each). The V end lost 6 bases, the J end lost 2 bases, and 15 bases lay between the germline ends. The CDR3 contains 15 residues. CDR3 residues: CASSSITGPTDTQYF. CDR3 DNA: TGTGCCAGCAGCTCTATAACGGGACCCACAGATACGCAGTATTTT.

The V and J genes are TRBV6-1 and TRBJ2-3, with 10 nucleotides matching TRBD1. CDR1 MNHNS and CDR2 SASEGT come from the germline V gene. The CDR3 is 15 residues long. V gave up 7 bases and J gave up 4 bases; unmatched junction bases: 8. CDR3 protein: CASTGQGISSDTQYF. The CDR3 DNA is TGTGCCAGCACGGGACAGGGGATATCTTCAGATACGCAGTATTTT.

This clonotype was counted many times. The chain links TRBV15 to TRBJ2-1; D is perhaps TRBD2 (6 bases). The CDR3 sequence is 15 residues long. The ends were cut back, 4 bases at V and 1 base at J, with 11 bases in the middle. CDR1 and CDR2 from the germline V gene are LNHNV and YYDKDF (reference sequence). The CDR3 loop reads CATSMTRESYNEQFF. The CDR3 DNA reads TGTGCCACCAGCATGACTAGGGAATCCTACAATGAGCAGTTCTTC.

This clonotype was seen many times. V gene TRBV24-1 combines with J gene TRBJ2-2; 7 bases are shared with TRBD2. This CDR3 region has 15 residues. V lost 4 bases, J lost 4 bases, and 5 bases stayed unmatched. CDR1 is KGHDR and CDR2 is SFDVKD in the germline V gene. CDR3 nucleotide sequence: TGTGCCACCAGTGAAGGGAGACTAGCCACCGGGGAGCTGTTTTTT. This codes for CATSEGRLATGELFF.

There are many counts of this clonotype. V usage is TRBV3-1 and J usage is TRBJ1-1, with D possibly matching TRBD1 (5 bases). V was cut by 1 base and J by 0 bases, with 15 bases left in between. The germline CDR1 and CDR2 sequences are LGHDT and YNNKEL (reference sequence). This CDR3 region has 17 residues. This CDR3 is CASSQVPGQNMNTEAFF. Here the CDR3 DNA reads TGTGCCAGCAGCCAAGTGCCGGGGCAAAACATGAACACTGAAGCTTTCTTT.

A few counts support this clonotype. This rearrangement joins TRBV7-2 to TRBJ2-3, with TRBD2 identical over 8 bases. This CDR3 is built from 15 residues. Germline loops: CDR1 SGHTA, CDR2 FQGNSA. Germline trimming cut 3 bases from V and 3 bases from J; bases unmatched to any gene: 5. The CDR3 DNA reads TGTGCCAGCAGCTTGAGGACTAGCAAGACAGATACGCAGTATTTT. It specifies CASSLRTSKTDTQYF.

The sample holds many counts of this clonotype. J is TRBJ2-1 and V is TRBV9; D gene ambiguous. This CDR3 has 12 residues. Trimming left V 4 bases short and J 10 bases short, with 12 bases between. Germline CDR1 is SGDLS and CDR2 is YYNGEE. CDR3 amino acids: CASSYAPSEQFF. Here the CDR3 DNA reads TGTGCCAGCAGCTATGCCCCGAGCGAGCAGTTCTTC. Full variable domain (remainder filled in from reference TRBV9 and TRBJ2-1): DSGVTQTPKHLITATGQRVTLRCSPRSGDLSVYWYQQSLDQGLQFLIQYYNGEERAKGNILERFSAQQFPDLHSELNLSSLELGDSALYFCASSYAPSEQFFGPGTRLTVL.

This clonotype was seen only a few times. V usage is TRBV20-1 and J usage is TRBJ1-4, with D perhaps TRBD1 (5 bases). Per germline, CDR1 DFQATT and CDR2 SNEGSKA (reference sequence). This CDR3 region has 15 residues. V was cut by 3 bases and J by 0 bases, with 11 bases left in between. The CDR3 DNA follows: TGCAGTGCTAGGGAGACGACAGCAACTAATGAAAAACTGTTTTTT. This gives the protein CSARETTATNEKLFF.

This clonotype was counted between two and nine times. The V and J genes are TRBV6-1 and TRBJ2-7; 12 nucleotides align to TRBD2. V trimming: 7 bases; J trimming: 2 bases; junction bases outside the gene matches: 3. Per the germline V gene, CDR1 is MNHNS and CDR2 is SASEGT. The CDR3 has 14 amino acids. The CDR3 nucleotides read TGTGCCAGCACGGCTAGCGGGGGGGCCTACGAGCAGTACTTC. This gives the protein CASTASGGAYEQYF.

The chain's CDR3 is CATSESRDTGELFF. For the CDR3, the DNA is TGTGCCACCAGTGAATCGAGGGACACCGGGGAGCTGTTTTTT. The chain employs TRBV24-1 and TRBJ2-2; maybe TRBD2 (5 bases). This CDR3 has 14 residues. The ends were cut back, 4 bases at V and 3 bases at J, with 8 bases in the middle. Per the germline V gene, CDR1 is KGHDR and CDR2 is SFDVKD.

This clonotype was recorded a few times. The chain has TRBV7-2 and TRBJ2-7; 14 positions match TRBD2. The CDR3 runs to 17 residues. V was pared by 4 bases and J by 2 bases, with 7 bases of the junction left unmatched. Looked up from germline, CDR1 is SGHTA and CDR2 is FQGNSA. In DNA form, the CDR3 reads TGTGCCAGCAGCTCTCCGGGACTAGCGGGGGTGGCCTACGAGCAGTACTTC. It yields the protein CASSSPGLAGVAYEQYF.

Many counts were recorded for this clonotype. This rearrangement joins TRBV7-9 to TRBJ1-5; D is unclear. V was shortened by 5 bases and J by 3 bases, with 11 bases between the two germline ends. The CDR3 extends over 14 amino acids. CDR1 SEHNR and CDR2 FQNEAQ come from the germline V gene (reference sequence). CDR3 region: CASSPEGSNQPQHF. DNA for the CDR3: TGTGCCAGCAGCCCGGAAGGCTCCAATCAGCCCCAGCATTTT.

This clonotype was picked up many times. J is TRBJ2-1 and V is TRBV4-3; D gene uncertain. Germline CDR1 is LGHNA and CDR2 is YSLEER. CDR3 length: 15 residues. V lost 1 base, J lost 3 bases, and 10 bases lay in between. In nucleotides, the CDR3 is TGCGCCAGCAGCCAAGTGGCATCCCGCTACAATGAGCAGTTCTTC. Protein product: CASSQVASRYNEQFF.